The 15 T cell receptor beta chains below come from one sample, sequenced in a study of cytomegalovirus exposure and HLA in healthy donors. PCR employed 60 Vbeta and 13 Jbeta primers. The method was immunoSEQ multiplex PCR; TCRdb's version includes in-frame clones alone and lacks a portion of them. The sample has around 170,000 clones; more than 75% are singletons. The sequenced material came from PBMCs. The source is a woman between 25 and 40 years old in good health and CMV-seropositive.

The J gene is TRBJ1-5, the V gene TRBV27; TRBD1 agrees at 7 bases. The CDR3 sequence is 13 residues long. The V gene's germline CDR1 is MNHEY and CDR2 SMNVEV (reference sequence). After removal of 7 bases from V and 5 bases from J, the junction contained 5 bases not matched to a gene. CDR3 bases: TGTGCCAGCAATACAGGGGAGGATCAGCCCCAGCATTTT. This codes for CASNTGEDQPQHF.

The V gene is TRBV28, the J gene TRBJ2-3; 10 positions match TRBD2. Trimming at V came to 6 bases and at J to 5 bases, leaving 11 bases not matched to a gene. The CDR3 is 16 residues long. CDR1 and CDR2 from the germline V gene are MDHEN and SYDVKM. CDR3 DNA sequence: TGTGCCAGCAGCCCAGCCCGAAGCGGGAGGGGAGATACGCAGTATTTT. It yields the protein CASSPARSGRGDTQYF. Together with reference TRBV28 and TRBJ2-3, the CDR3 gives the full variable domain: DVKVTQSSRYLVKRTGEKVFLECVQDMDHENMFWYRQDPGLGLRLIYFSYDVKMKEKGDIPEGYSVSREKKERFSLILESASTNQTSMYLCASSPARSGRGDTQYFGPGTRLTVL.

Details on this clone: One end of the junction is discordant with germline, which a read error may explain. V usage is TRBV7-9 and J usage is TRBJ2-7; no clear D gene. This CDR3 spans 12 amino acids. CDR1 and CDR2 from the germline V gene are SEHNR and FQNEAQ (reference sequence). CDR3 sequence reads: CSSSFTHYEQYF. In nucleotides, the CDR3 is TGTTCCAGCAGCTTCACTCACTACGAGCAGTACTTC. Full variable domain (rest looked up from reference TRBV7-9 and TRBJ2-7): DTGVSQNPRHKITKRGQNVTFRCDPISEHNRLYWYRQTLGQGPEFLTYFQNEAQLEKSRLLSDRFSAERPKGSFSTLEIQRTEQGDSAMYLCSSSFTHYEQYFGPGTRLTVT.

This chain uses TRBV6-5 with TRBJ1-3, with TRBD1 identical over 7 bases. Germline V gene lookup returns CDR1 MNHEY and CDR2 SVGAGI. The trim removed 6 bases at V and 5 bases at J, leaving 10 bases unmatched. The CDR3 consists of 15 residues. In DNA form, the CDR3 reads TGTGCCAGCAGACCCGCAGGGGGTATCAGAAACACCATATATTTT. Protein sequence: CASRPAGGIRNTIYF.

This chain links TRBV9 with TRBJ2-1; D is perhaps TRBD2 (5 bases). V was shortened by 3 bases and J by 1 base, with 11 bases between the two germline ends. The CDR3 totals 15 residues. Per the germline V gene, CDR1 is SGDLS and CDR2 is YYNGEE. Here the CDR3 reads CASSGLARSYNEQFF. DNA of the CDR3: TGTGCCAGCAGCGGGCTAGCCCGTTCCTACAATGAGCAGTTCTTC.

The CDR3 DNA reads TGTGCCAGTAGGCTCACAGGGTACAATTCGAATTCACCCCTCCACTTT. This encodes CASRLTGYNSNSPLHF. The V gene is TRBV19, the J gene TRBJ1-6; weak D call: TRBD1 (6 bases). The CDR3 totals 16 residues. Germline CDR1 reads LNHDA; CDR2 reads SQIVND (reference sequence). Trimming cost V 6 bases and J 7 bases, with 19 bases left between them.

The J gene is TRBJ2-3, the V gene TRBV7-2, with D possibly being TRBD2 (5 bases). The CDR3 consists of 16 residues. The germline V gene encodes CDR1 SGHTA and CDR2 FQGNSA. Trimming removed 4 bases at V and 4 bases at J, with 18 bases between. Written as DNA, the CDR3 is TGTGCCAGCAGCTCCCGAAACCCGGGGTTAGCAGATACGCAGTATTTT. This encodes CASSSRNPGLADTQYF.

Points on this clone: At one of its ends the junction is not consistent with the germline gene, which may arise from a read error. The V and J genes are TRBV5-1 and TRBJ2-6; 11 bases agree with TRBD1. CDR1 and CDR2 (germline): SGHRS, YFSETQ. The CDR3 spans 16 residues. CDR3 loop: CASSRTGGSGANGLTF. DNA for the CDR3: TGCGCCAGCAGCCGGACAGGGGGCTCTGGGGCCAACGGCCTGACTTTC.

V and J are TRBV12-5 and TRBJ2-1, with 11 bases identical to TRBD1. Germline CDR1 and CDR2: LGHNT and FRNRAP. The CDR3 spans 16 residues. Trimming at V came to 10 bases and at J to 1 base, leaving 9 bases not matched to a gene. Here the CDR3 DNA reads TGTGCTACCGCCCGGGACAGGGGGGCATCCTACAATGAGCAGTTCTTC. Translating it yields CATARDRGASYNEQFF.

The J gene is TRBJ2-2, the V gene TRBV28; 8 bases match TRBD1. With 4 bases clipped from V and 4 bases from J, the junction kept 8 bases outside the gene matches. Germline CDR1 and CDR2: MDHEN and SYDVKM. CDR3 length equals 16 residues. CDR3 nucleotide sequence: TGTGCCAGCAGTTCGAGACAGGGGTCTTTCACCGGGGAGCTGTTTTTT. Translation gives CASSSRQGSFTGELFF.

As for this clone: At the DNA level, this CDR3 is encoded by other sequences in the same sample as well. As DNA, the CDR3 is TGTGCCAGTAGTAGGCAGGGAGAGACCCAGTACTTC. As protein: CASSRQGETQYF. The J gene is TRBJ2-5, the V gene TRBV19; the D gene is possibly TRBD1 (5 bases). The CDR3 loop spans 12 amino acids. Germline CDR1 reads LNHDA; CDR2 reads SQIVND (reference sequence). The germline V and J ends were trimmed by 4 bases and 4 bases, with 7 bases remaining between them.

This clone was detected only once. The chain couples TRBV9 to TRBJ1-4, with D hard to call. The length of the CDR3 is 14 residues. The germline V gene encodes CDR1 SGDLS and CDR2 YYNGEE. Deletions cut 3 bases from V and 3 bases from J, with 9 bases between. CDR3 bases: TGTGCCAGCAGCGCCCTGGCTTCTAATGAAAAACTGTTTTTT. Translation: CASSALASNEKLFF.

This chain joins TRBV27 and TRBJ2-3; 9 nucleotides align to TRBD2. In germline, CDR1 is MNHEY, CDR2 SMNVEV (reference sequence). With V trimmed by 2 bases and J by 4 bases, 7 bases remained unmatched. The CDR3 is made up of 16 amino acids. In DNA, the CDR3 is TGTGCCAGCAGTTTAAGGCTAGCGGGGTTCGCAGATACGCAGTATTTT. This sequence encodes CASSLRLAGFADTQYF.

This clone was detected only once. The chain recombines TRBV6-1 with TRBJ1-5; TRBD1 might be the D (6 bases). Germline CDR1 is MNHNS and CDR2 is SASEGT. The CDR3 runs to 13 residues. The V end was cut by 7 bases, the J end by 2 bases, with 9 bases between. The CDR3 sequence: CASIYRGNQPQHF. CDR3 bases: TGTGCCAGCATATACAGGGGCAATCAGCCCCAGCATTTT.

This rearrangement joins TRBV4-3 to TRBJ2-5, with a possible D match to TRBD1 (5 bases). V was cut by 1 base and J by 4 bases, with 13 bases left in between. The CDR3 loop spans 15 amino acids. The V gene's germline CDR1 is LGHNA and CDR2 YSLEER. CDR3 sequence (DNA): TGCGCCAGCAGCCAAGTCTTCAGGGAAGGAGAGACCCAGTACTTC. Residues: CASSQVFREGETQYF.